What follows is one T cell receptor (beta chain) and its context. As yet, its antigen is unknown. The sample comes from a study of vaccination effects on CD4 cells after COVID-19. General study points: Clones that were induced by infection or by vaccine showed marked contraction late after vaccination. Few convalescent patients and no early post-infection timepoints were included in the study.

Germline V lookup: CDR1 SNHLY, CDR2 FYNNEI. The CDR3 extends over 16 amino acids. V lost 2 bases and J lost 3, with 13 bases in between. Measured with immunoSEQ multiplex PCR; TCRdb has only the in-frame clones, and not every one. The sample shows about 24,000 clones, about 74% of them seen only once. Expansion of antigen-specific CD4+ T cells with viral peptide pools was carried out by the ViraFEST assay before sequencing. Isolation of CD4+ T cells took place after less than twelve days of culture. In the vaccine recipients, nucleocapsid antibodies were negative and there was no prior SARS-CoV-2 infection. Wells each received 1.8 million or so PBMC, cultured with approximately 9 IU/ml IL-2 and roughly 9.8 ug/ml peptides. At days 3 and 7, half of the medium was exchanged for IL-2 medium.

This TCR was recovered from a human donor who received a COVID-19 vaccine. Sequencing used CD4+ T cells from PBMCs cultured with HCoV-NL63 spike peptides, obtained before COVID-19 vaccination. The rearrangement uses TRBV2 and TRBJ2-2; tentatively, D is TRBD1 or TRBD2 (5 bases each). This CDR3 reads CASSELEVGHTGELFF. The CDR3 DNA follows: TGTGCCAGCAGTGAATTGGAGGTGGGGCACACCGGGGAGCTGTTTTTT. The variable domain in full, completed from reference TRBV2 and TRBJ2-2, reads EPEVTQTPSHQVTQMGQEVILRCVPISNHLYFYWYRQILGQKVEFLVSFYNNEISEKSEIFDDQFSVERPDGSNFTLKIRSTKLEDSAMYFCASSELEVGHTGELFFGEGSRLTVL.